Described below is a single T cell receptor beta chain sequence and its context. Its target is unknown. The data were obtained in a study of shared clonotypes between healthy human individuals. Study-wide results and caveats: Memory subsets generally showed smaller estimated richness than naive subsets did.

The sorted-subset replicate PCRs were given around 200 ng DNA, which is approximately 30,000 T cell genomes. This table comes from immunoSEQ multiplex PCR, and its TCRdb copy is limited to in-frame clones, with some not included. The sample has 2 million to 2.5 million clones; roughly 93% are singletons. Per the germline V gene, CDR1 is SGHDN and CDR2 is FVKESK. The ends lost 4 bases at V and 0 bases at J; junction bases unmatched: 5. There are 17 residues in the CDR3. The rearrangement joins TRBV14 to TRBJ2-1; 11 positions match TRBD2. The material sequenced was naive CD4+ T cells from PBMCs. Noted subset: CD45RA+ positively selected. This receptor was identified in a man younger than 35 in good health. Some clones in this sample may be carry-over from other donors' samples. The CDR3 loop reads CASSPRLAGSSYNEQFF. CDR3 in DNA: TGTGCCAGCAGCCCCCGACTAGCGGGAAGCTCCTACAATGAGCAGTTCTTC.